Listed below are T cell receptor beta chains from one sample, sequenced in a study of T cell repertoires in cytomegalovirus infection. What these receptors recognize is not known. MiXCR was run by TCRdb on the reads, yielding one entry per CDR3 protein. The top ten clones hold approximately 19% of a sample with over 250,000 distinct CDR3 sequences, approximately 22% of them seen once. The material sequenced was cultured PBMCs, taken from culture after CMV antigen stimulation. Receptors were obtained from a human donor in good health (CMV status not recorded). Some clones in this sample may be carry-over from other donors' samples. Each CDR3 is given with its conserved first and last residue. Fields, in order: V gene, J gene, clone size, D gene, CDR3 DNA, CDR3 protein. D genes are given only for firm matches. Size is omitted from some rows. Given values are once, few, many or a class for expanded clones.

TRBV6-2/TRBV6-3,TRBJ1-1,many,.,TGTGCCAGCATAAAGGGGCAGAACACTGAAGCTTTCTTT,CASIKGQNTEAFF
TRBV6-2/TRBV6-3,TRBJ2-7,.,.,TGTGCCAGCAGTTCCAGTATAGGACTTGCTACCTACGAGCAGTACTTC,CASSSSIGLATYEQYF
TRBV7-2,TRBJ1-6,.,TRBD1,TGTGCCAGCAGCCCCAAACCGGGACAGGGGAGATGGAATAATTCACCCCTCCACTTT,CASSPKPGQGRWNNSPLHF
TRBV7-3,TRBJ2-1,few,.,TGTGCCAGCAGCTTAAGCGGACCTGAGCAGTTCTTC,CASSLSGPEQFF
TRBV12-3/TRBV12-4,TRBJ1-2,many,.,TGTGCCAGCAGTATTTCCAGGGACCGGAGGACCTTC,CASSISRDRRTF
TRBV4-2,TRBJ2-5,many,TRBD2,TGTGCCAGCAGCCAAGCTGGGACTAGCGGGAATGCGGAGACCCAGTACTTC,CASSQAGTSGNAETQYF
TRBV4-3,TRBJ2-5,few,TRBD2,TGCGCCAGCAGCCAAGATATTGGGAGGGCCGCGGAGACCCAGTACTTC,CASSQDIGRAAETQYF
TRBV7-9,TRBJ2-5,many,TRBD2,TGTGCCAGCAGCTTAACGTCTAGCGGGGAAGAGACCCAGTACTTC,CASSLTSSGEETQYF
TRBV7-2,TRBJ1-2,many,.,TGTGCCAGCAGCTTAGCCTTGAGGGAGGGTGGCTACACCTTC,CASSLALREGGYTF
TRBV6-1,TRBJ2-2,.,.,TGTGCCAGCAGTGGGGCCCCGAACACCGGGGAGCTGTTTTTT,CASSGAPNTGELFF
TRBV28,TRBJ1-4,few,.,TGTGCCAGTTCCCCGGGGGCGGTAGCTGAAAAACTGTTTTTT,CASSPGAVAEKLFF
TRBV28,TRBJ2-1,.,.,TGTGCCAGCGAGTCCCGGGGCGCCGCCCCTGAGCAGTTCTTC,CASESRGAAPEQFF
TRBV2,TRBJ2-7,few,.,TGTGCCAGCAGTGAAGCTGGACGAGTGAGCTCCTACGAGCAGTACTTC,CASSEAGRVSSYEQYF
TRBV7-2,TRBJ1-2,many,.,TGTGCCAGCAGCTCCGGGGGGGCCGAAATCCCATATGGCTACACCTTC,CASSSGGAEIPYGYTF